Following are 27 T cell receptor beta chains from one sample sequenced in a study of T cell responses to AZD1222 COVID-19 vaccine. Only in-frame clones appear in the TCRdb table, and some are missing; sequencing was by immunoSEQ multiplex PCR. The top ten hold under 3% of the sample, which has 75,000 to 100,000 clones, around 86% seen once. Sequenced here: peripheral blood, sampled on day 0 of AZD1222 vaccination. Receptors originate from an adult in good health.

This chain connects TRBV5-6 to TRBJ1-3; the D is unclear. The V gene lost 0 bases and the J gene lost 1 base, with 11 bases spanning the gap. The germline CDR1 and CDR2 sequences are SGHDT and YYEEEE. CDR3 length: 16 amino acids. CDR3 bases: TGTGCCAGCAGCTTGGCCGGAGGGTTTTCTGGAAACACCATATATTTT. Translating gives CASSLAGGFSGNTIYF.

This chain connects TRBV11-2 to TRBJ1-1; 11 positions agree with TRBD1. V gave up 5 bases and J gave up 6 bases; unmatched junction bases: 11. This CDR3 spans 16 amino acids. Germline V gene data show CDR1 as SGHAT and CDR2 as FQNNGV. CDR3 sequence: CASSPWTGGLGAEAFF. DNA of the CDR3: TGTGCCAGCAGCCCTTGGACAGGGGGCCTTGGCGCTGAAGCTTTCTTT.

This chain joins TRBV23-1 and TRBJ1-1; the match to TRBD1 covers 8 bases. TRBV23-1 is marked as an open reading frame, function uncertain. V lost 0 bases to trimming and J lost 1 base; unmatched junction nucleotides: 4. This CDR3 contains 16 residues. CDR3 bases: TGCGCCAGCAGTCAATCTTTCGGACAGGGGAACACTGAAGCTTTCTTT. Translation: CASSQSFGQGNTEAFF.

This chain joins TRBV12-3 or TRBV12-4 and TRBJ1-2, with no clear D. The CDR3 is 13 residues long. V was clipped by 5 bases and J by 4 bases, with 11 bases between them. DNA of the CDR3: TGTGCCAGCAGTGGAGTGAAGCCCTATGGCTACACCTTC. Translation: CASSGVKPYGYTF.

This rearrangement joins TRBV7-9 to TRBJ1-3; no clear D gene. Trimming cost V 1 base and J 6 bases, with 10 bases left between them. This CDR3 is built from 14 residues. Germline values: CDR1 SEHNR, CDR2 FQNEAQ (reference sequence). This CDR3 is CASSLGTAENTIYF. CDR3 coding DNA: TGTGCCAGCAGCTTAGGTACAGCAGAAAACACCATATATTTT.

The chain joins TRBV7-3 to TRBJ1-1; the D gene is possibly TRBD1 (5 bases). CDR1 SGHTA and CDR2 FQGTGA come from the germline V gene. This CDR3 region has 14 residues. The V end lost 2 bases, the J end lost 9 bases, and 16 bases lay between the germline ends. The chain's CDR3 is CASSLGDRREKAFF. The CDR3 DNA is TGTGCCAGCAGCTTAGGCGACAGAAGAGAGAAAGCTTTCTTT.

CDR3 residues: CASSLTGGHDNSPLHF. CDR3 nucleotide sequence: TGTGCCAGCAGCTTAACCGGGGGACACGATAATTCACCCCTCCACTTT. The chain combines TRBV7-2 with TRBJ1-6; tentative D call: TRBD1 (6 bases). V lost 2 bases and J 5 bases, leaving 13 bases between the germline ends. This CDR3 has 16 residues. Germline CDR1 is SGHTA and CDR2 is FQGNSA.

The genes are TRBV7-3 and TRBJ1-1; tentative D call: TRBD1 (5 bases). Germline V gene lookup returns CDR1 SGHTA and CDR2 FQGTGA. The CDR3 has 13 amino acids. Trimming took 6 bases from V and 1 from J, leaving 9 bases between them. CDR3 sequence reads: CASSQTANTEAFF. CDR3 DNA sequence: TGTGCCAGCAGTCAGACAGCGAACACTGAAGCTTTCTTT.

This chain links TRBV6-1 with TRBJ1-1; 7 bases match TRBD1. There are 18 residues in the CDR3. The junction had 14 bases not matched to a gene; V was cut back by 4 bases and J by 0 bases. Germline values: CDR1 MNHNS, CDR2 SASEGT. CDR3 in amino acids: CASSARFKGATLNTEAFF. The CDR3 bases are TGTGCCAGCAGTGCCCGTTTTAAGGGGGCCACGCTGAACACTGAAGCTTTCTTT.

The chain is built from TRBV21-1 and TRBJ2-7. TRBV21-1 is a listed pseudogene. The CDR3 contains 14 residues. CDR3 protein: CASSPHREGYEQYF. The CDR3 coding sequence is TGTGCCAGCAGCCCCCACCGAGAGGGGTACGAGCAGTACTTC.

This chain joins TRBV30 and TRBJ1-1, with D unclear. The CDR3 loop spans 12 amino acids. Germline V gives CDR1 GTSNPN, CDR2 SVGIG (reference sequence). The DNA for the CDR3 is TGTGCTTTTGGACTAAAGAACACTGAAGCTTTCTTT. The encoded protein is CAFGLKNTEAFF.

The J gene is TRBJ1-1, the V gene TRBV18; no clear D. From germline, CDR1 is KGHSH and CDR2 LQKENI. The V end was cut by 2 bases, the J end by 1 base, with 5 bases between. This CDR3 has 13 amino acids. This CDR3 reads CASSPVANTEAFF. The CDR3 coding sequence is TGTGCCAGCTCACCAGTCGCGAACACTGAAGCTTTCTTT.

The chain uses TRBV7-2 and TRBJ1-2; perhaps TRBD1 as D (6 bases). V was clipped by 6 bases and J by 2 bases, with 10 bases between them. Germline lookup yields CDR1 SGHTA and CDR2 FQGNSA. This CDR3 comprises 13 residues. CDR3 in DNA: TGTGCCAGCAGTATGGACAGCAACTATGGCTACACCTTC. This gives the protein CASSMDSNYGYTF. Full variable domain (remainder filled in from reference TRBV7-2 and TRBJ1-2): GAGVSQSPSNKVTEKGKDVELRCDPISGHTALYWYRQSLGQGLEFLIYFQGNSAPDKSGLPSDRFSAERTGGSVSTLTIQRTQQEDSAVYLCASSMDSNYGYTFGSGTRLTVV.

This chain joins TRBV7-2 and TRBJ1-2; D is unclear. CDR3 length: 15 amino acids. CDR1 and CDR2 (germline): SGHTA, FQGNSA. V lost 4 bases to trimming and J lost 4 bases, with 16 bases between them. CDR3 nucleotide sequence: TGTGCCAGCAGCTCCCCCGCCAGGTCTAGCTATGGCTACACCTTC. Protein: CASSSPARSSYGYTF. The full variable domain, rest sourced from reference TRBV7-2 and TRBJ1-2, is GAGVSQSPSNKVTEKGKDVELRCDPISGHTALYWYRQSLGQGLEFLIYFQGNSAPDKSGLPSDRFSAERTGGSVSTLTIQRTQQEDSAVYLCASSSPARSSYGYTFGSGTRLTVV.

The V call is TRBV19, the J call TRBJ1-5, with TRBD1 matching 7 bases. Germline values: CDR1 LNHDA, CDR2 SQIVND (reference sequence). V shed 6 bases and J 2 bases; nucleotides not matched to a gene: 16. The CDR3 length is 18 residues. The CDR3 bases are TGTGCCAGTAGATATAGGAGGGCCAGGGGGGACGGCAATCAGCCCCAGCATTTT. This translates into CASRYRRARGDGNQPQHF.

This clone was detected only a few times. The CDR3 protein is CASSSTGASYEQYF. Here the CDR3 DNA reads TGTGCCAGTAGTAGTACAGGGGCTTCCTACGAGCAGTACTTC. V gene TRBV19 combines with J gene TRBJ2-7, with 7 nucleotides matching TRBD1. Germline CDR1 is LNHDA and CDR2 is SQIVND (reference sequence). The CDR3 is 14 residues long. The trim removed 4 bases at V and 1 base at J, leaving 4 bases unmatched.

The chain is built from TRBV19 and TRBJ2-1, with 15 bases aligning to TRBD2. V was clipped by 3 bases and J by 9 bases; unmatched bases: 6. The CDR3 runs to 16 residues. In germline, CDR1 is LNHDA, CDR2 SQIVND (reference sequence). For the CDR3, the DNA is TGTGCCAGTAGTATGTGGACTAGCGGGAGGGGTAGTGAGCAGTTCTTC. Protein sequence: CASSMWTSGRGSEQFF.

V usage is TRBV14 and J usage is TRBJ2-3, with 9 bases fitting TRBD2. The V gene's germline CDR1 is SGHDN and CDR2 FVKESK. The CDR3 is 15 amino acids. The V segment lost 4 bases and the J segment 6 bases; nucleotides outside the gene matches: 8. The CDR3 spells CASSPTGLASDTQYF. The DNA for the CDR3 is TGTGCCAGCAGCCCAACGGGACTAGCTAGCGATACGCAGTATTTT.

This clone was seen just once. This rearrangement joins TRBV4-2 to TRBJ2-5, with 11 nucleotides matching TRBD2. The CDR3 sequence is 17 residues long. The trim removed 4 bases at V and 1 base at J, leaving 8 bases unmatched. The germline CDR1 and CDR2 sequences are LGHNA and YNFKEQ. The CDR3 loop reads CASSRLPGLAVQETQYF. The CDR3, as DNA: TGTGCCAGCAGCCGATTACCGGGACTAGCGGTCCAAGAGACCCAGTACTTC.

The gene calls are TRBV12-3 or TRBV12-4 and TRBJ1-1, with no clear D. V shed 7 bases and J shed 4 bases, with 13 bases lying between them. CDR3 length equals 13 residues. CDR3 sequence (DNA): TGTGCCAGCATCCCAGCCACCCGCACTGAAGCTTTCTTT. It encodes CASIPATRTEAFF.

This chain links TRBV6-2 or TRBV6-3 with TRBJ2-7; D not resolved. The CDR3 runs to 17 residues. V was clipped by 0 bases and J by 4 bases, with 19 bases between them. Per the germline V gene, CDR1 is MNHEY and CDR2 is SVGEGT. CDR3 residues: CASSYSFSRIMAYEQYF. DNA for the CDR3: TGTGCCAGCAGTTACTCGTTTAGCCGGATCATGGCTTACGAGCAGTACTTC.

CDR3 sequence: CASSLDVHEQYF. The DNA for the CDR3 is TGTGCCAGCAGCTTGGACGTCCACGAGCAGTACTTC. The chain links TRBV5-4 to TRBJ2-7; no reliable D call. This CDR3 is 12 amino acids long. The germline CDR1 and CDR2 sequences are SGHNT and YYREEE (reference sequence). V was pared by 0 bases and J by 5 bases, with 6 bases between.

This sequence joins TRBV7-8 and TRBJ2-1; tentative D call: TRBD2 (5 bases). V lost 2 bases to trimming and J lost 5 bases, with 19 bases between them. This CDR3 has 17 amino acids. The V gene's germline CDR1 is SGHVS and CDR2 FQNEAQ. For the CDR3, the DNA is TGTGCCAGCAGCTTAAGAGGGTCCCTCATCTTTGACAATGAGCAGTTCTTC. This gives the protein CASSLRGSLIFDNEQFF.

V is TRBV3-1 (or the pseudogene TRBV3-2) and J is TRBJ2-1; tentative D call: TRBD1 (6 bases). The V gene lost 6 bases and the J gene lost 0 bases, with 12 bases spanning the gap. The CDR3 is 15 residues long. Germline V gene lookup returns CDR1 LGHDT and CDR2 YNNKEL (reference sequence). CDR3 in DNA: TGTGCCAGCAGGGGCCAGGGGAGCTCCTACAATGAGCAGTTCTTC. Amino acid sequence: CASRGQGSSYNEQFF.

The rearrangement links TRBV2 to TRBJ1-5, with a weak D call TRBD1 (6 bases). With 1 base removed from V and 2 bases from J, the gap between germline ends came to 9 bases. Germline CDR1 SNHLY, CDR2 FYNNEI. The CDR3 consists of 15 residues. The CDR3 nucleotides read TGTGCCAGCAGTGAAGTCAGGGGAGGCAATCAGCCCCAGCATTTT. Amino acid sequence: CASSEVRGGNQPQHF.

The chain employs TRBV29-1 and TRBJ1-4; a weak D match, TRBD1 (6 bases). The CDR3 is 13 residues long. Germline values: CDR1 SQVTM, CDR2 ANQGSEA. V lost 6 bases and J lost 5, with 13 bases in between. Here the CDR3 reads CSVGGTGNEKLFF. The DNA for the CDR3 is TGCAGCGTGGGGGGCACAGGGAATGAAAAACTGTTTTTT.

The chain carries TRBV11-2 and TRBJ1-1, with D maybe TRBD1 (5 bases). The V and J ends lost 1 base and 0 bases respectively, with 12 bases between them. The germline V gene has CDR1 SGHAT and CDR2 FQNNGV. This CDR3 contains 16 residues. CDR3 protein: CASSLGQGTMNTEAFF. The DNA for the CDR3 is TGTGCCAGCAGCTTAGGGCAGGGCACCATGAACACTGAAGCTTTCTTT.